This passage covers 27 T cell receptor beta chains from one sample sequenced in a study of neurological immune-mediated disorders. Documented time point: longitudinal time-point 1 (baseline). MiXCR, applied by TCRdb to the 5' RACE reads, yields one record per CDR3 protein. This sample has fewer than 55,000 distinct CDR3 sequences, with 10% found just once. The sequenced sample was PBMCs. The receptors derive from a woman in her thirties or forties in good health.

J is TRBJ2-1 and V is TRBV20-1; maybe TRBD2 (7 bases). Germline V gives CDR1 DFQATT, CDR2 SNEGSKA (reference sequence). V was clipped by 6 bases and J by 5 bases, with 23 bases between them. This CDR3 is 16 amino acids long. CDR3 region: CSAHEGGSKGDNEQFF. CDR3 nucleotide sequence: TGCAGTGCCCACGAGGGGGGGTCGAAGGGGGACAATGAGCAGTTCTTC.

This clonotype was detected many times. The gene calls are TRBV5-1 and TRBJ2-2; D is unclear. CDR1 is SGHRS, CDR2 YFSETQ, per germline. The CDR3 runs 16 residues. V was shortened by 0 bases and J by 3 bases, with 12 bases between the two germline ends. The CDR3 nucleotides are TGCGCCAGCAGCTTGGCCTTAAACACCTACACCGGGGAGCTGTTTTTT. Protein: CASSLALNTYTGELFF.

This clonotype was seen ten or more times. The rearrangement uses TRBV7-8 and TRBJ2-7, with D maybe TRBD1 (5 bases). The V gene's germline CDR1 is SGHVS and CDR2 FQNEAQ. This CDR3 has 14 residues. The ends were cut back, 5 bases at V and 1 base at J, with 12 bases in the middle. The CDR3, as DNA: TGTGCCAGCAGCCGATTGACAGCTTCCTACGAGCAGTACTTC. It yields the protein CASSRLTASYEQYF. Combining the CDR3 with reference TRBV7-8 and TRBJ2-7 gives the whole variable domain GAGVSQSPRYKVAKRGQDVALRCDPISGHVSLFWYQQALGQGPEFLTYFQNEAQLDKSGLPSDRFFAERPEGSVSTLKIQRTQQEDSAVYLCASSRLTASYEQYFGPGTRLTVT.

This chain joins TRBV7-2 and TRBJ1-2; D perhaps matches TRBD1 (6 bases). The CDR3 spans 13 residues. Germline values: CDR1 SGHTA, CDR2 FQGNSA. Deletions cut 6 bases from V and 8 bases from J, with 16 bases between. CDR3 amino acids: CASSSGGARGYTF. The DNA of the CDR3 is TGTGCCAGCAGTTCTGGGGGCGCGCGAGGCTACACCTTC.

This clonotype was recorded at least ten times. The rearrangement uses TRBV12-3 or TRBV12-4 and TRBJ2-7; D call uncertain. Trimming cost V 2 bases and J 6 bases, with 14 bases left between them. The CDR3 is made up of 14 amino acids. The CDR3 protein is CASSLFGLGTEQYF. In nucleotides, the CDR3 is TGTGCCAGCAGTTTATTTGGGCTGGGAACCGAGCAGTACTTC.

The rearrangement links TRBV11-3 to TRBJ2-1; D remains ambiguous. Per germline, CDR1 SGHNT and CDR2 YENEEA. This CDR3 region has 16 residues. Trimming shortened V by 1 base and J by 0 bases, and 10 bases separated the two germline ends. The CDR3: CASSLGGWDSYNEQFF. The CDR3 coding sequence is TGTGCCAGCAGCTTAGGTGGGTGGGACTCCTACAATGAGCAGTTCTTC. Combining the CDR3 with reference TRBV11-3 and TRBJ2-1 gives the whole variable domain EAGVVQSPRYKIIEKKQPVAFWCNPISGHNTLYWYLQNLGQGPELLIRYENEEAVDDSQLPKDRFSAERLKGVDSTLKIQPAELGDSAVYLCASSLGGWDSYNEQFFGPGTRLTVL.

The chain links TRBV6-5 to TRBJ1-3, with 12 bases lining up with TRBD1. CDR1 is MNHEY, CDR2 SVGAGI, per germline. The CDR3 totals 17 residues. With 6 bases clipped from V and 6 bases from J, the junction kept 12 bases outside the gene matches. The CDR3 sequence: CASRQYGTGGAVNTIYF. In DNA form, the CDR3 reads TGTGCCAGCAGACAATATGGGACAGGGGGCGCGGTAAACACCATATATTTT.

A few counts support this clonotype. It may be a read error: a sequence one base away is much more abundant. This chain uses TRBV2 with TRBJ2-5; possible D gene TRBD2, 6 bases. The CDR3 is 11 amino acids. The germline V gene has CDR1 SNHLY and CDR2 FYNNEI. V was shortened by 4 bases and J by 7 bases, with 7 bases between the two germline ends. CDR3 coding DNA: TGTGCCAGCAGTGCCGGGGGGACCCAGTACTTC. It translates to CASSAGGTQYF. Filled out from reference TRBV2 and TRBJ2-5, the complete variable domain reads EPEVTQTPSHQVTQMGQEVILRCVPISNHLYFYWYRQILGQKVEFLVSFYNNEISEKSEIFDDQFSVERPDGSNFTLKIRSTKLEDSAMYFCASSAGGTQYFGPGTRLLVL.

Notes on this clonotype: It may be a read error: a sequence one base away is much more abundant. This sequence joins TRBV11-2 and TRBJ2-1; 13 bases line up with TRBD2. This CDR3 comprises 15 residues. The V and J ends lost 5 bases and 12 bases, in that order; junction bases with no gene match: 10. CDR1 SGHAT and CDR2 FQNNGV come from the germline V gene. In nucleotides, the CDR3 is TGTGCCAGCAGCAGAGGACTAGCGGGGGTCGGTGTGCAGTTCTTC. Translation: CASSRGLAGVGVQFF.

The table lists this clonotype with many counts. V usage is TRBV7-2 and J usage is TRBJ2-7; TRBD2 might be the D (6 bases). Looked up from germline, CDR1 is SGHTA and CDR2 is FQGNSA. V was pared by 8 bases and J by 7 bases, with 21 bases between. The CDR3 sequence is 14 residues long. This CDR3 reads CASSRGGNREEQYF. The CDR3 DNA reads TGTGCCAGCTCAAGGGGCGGGAATAGGGAAGAGCAGTACTTC.

The table lists this clonotype with many counts. The chain has TRBV6-2 or TRBV6-3 and TRBJ2-1, with 11 bases lining up with TRBD2. Germline CDR1 is MNHEY and CDR2 is SVGEGT. V was clipped by 6 bases and J by 9 bases; unmatched bases: 7. This CDR3 has 14 residues. The CDR3 sequence: CASSGLAGGREQFF. In DNA form, the CDR3 reads TGTGCCAGCAGCGGACTAGCGGGCGGCCGTGAGCAGTTCTTC.

The sample holds many counts of this clonotype. The chain couples TRBV7-9 to TRBJ2-7, with 7 bases fitting TRBD1. CDR1 and CDR2 from the germline V gene are SEHNR and FQNEAQ (reference sequence). Trimming took 4 bases from V and 6 from J; bases not matched to a gene: 12. There are 15 residues in the CDR3. The CDR3 nucleotides read TGTGCCAGCAGCTCTGACAGGGCCAGTCCCACCGAGCAGTACTTC. Translating it yields CASSSDRASPTEQYF.

This clonotype has a count of ten or more. The chain uses TRBV25-1 and TRBJ1-5; D is unresolved. V lost 3 bases and J lost 0, with 6 bases in between. The CDR3 has 14 residues. The germline gives CDR1 MGHDK, CDR2 SYGVNS. This chain's CDR3 is CASSDLDSNQPQHF. In DNA form, the CDR3 reads TGTGCCAGCAGTGATCTCGATAGCAATCAGCCCCAGCATTTT. Complete variable domain (other parts from reference TRBV25-1 and TRBJ1-5): EADIYQTPRYLVIGTGKKITLECSQTMGHDKMYWYQQDPGMELHLIHYSYGVNSTEKGDLSSESTVSRIRTEHFPLTLESARPSHTSQYLCASSDLDSNQPQHFGDGTRLSIL.

This clonotype occurred many times. This rearrangement joins TRBV20-1 to TRBJ1-5, with D unresolved. CDR1 and CDR2 (germline): DFQATT, SNEGSKA (reference sequence). V was clipped by 0 bases and J by 0 bases, with 6 bases between them. The CDR3 sequence is 14 residues long. The CDR3 DNA is TGCAGTGCTAGAGAGAGCAATAGCAATCAGCCCCAGCATTTT. Protein product: CSARESNSNQPQHF.

This clonotype showed up many times. The chain combines TRBV7-2 with TRBJ2-3; D perhaps matches TRBD2 (6 bases). Per the germline V gene, CDR1 is SGHTA and CDR2 is FQGNSA. The CDR3 is 14 amino acids. The germline V and J ends were trimmed by 1 base and 12 bases, with 17 bases remaining between them. CDR3 sequence reads: CASSLVSYGTPQYF. CDR3 sequence (DNA): TGTGCCAGCAGCTTAGTTTCCTACGGGACTCCTCAGTATTTT.

This clonotype showed up many times. The chain couples TRBV7-2 to TRBJ2-3; D is possibly TRBD2 (7 bases). V was cut by 5 bases and J by 8 bases, with 26 bases left in between. Looked up from germline, CDR1 is SGHTA and CDR2 is FQGNSA. CDR3 length: 17 residues. CDR3 sequence (DNA): TGTGCCAGCAGCCTAGGGGGGGGTCTAGCGGCCTCGCGTACGCAGTATTTT. Translation: CASSLGGGLAASRTQYF.

The table lists this clonotype with many counts. The V and J genes are TRBV15 and TRBJ1-5; D unresolved. This CDR3 region has 13 residues. Trimming cost V 0 bases and J 7 bases, with 7 bases left between them. The germline V gene encodes CDR1 LNHNV and CDR2 YYDKDF (reference sequence). The CDR3 coding sequence is TGTGCCACCAGCAGAGATAGGGCGCAGCCCCAGCATTTT. This encodes CATSRDRAQPQHF.

This clonotype was detected ten times or more. The chain carries TRBV6-2 or TRBV6-3 and TRBJ1-1; D unresolved. The CDR3 contains 12 residues. Per germline, CDR1 MNHEY and CDR2 SVGEGT. V was pared by 4 bases and J by 10 bases, with 13 bases between. The CDR3 DNA follows: TGTGCCAGCAGTTTGTGGGCTTCGGGAGCTTTCTTT. It encodes CASSLWASGAFF.

J is TRBJ2-7 and V is TRBV28; D could derive from TRBD1 or TRBD2 (5 bases each). Germline CDR1 is MDHEN and CDR2 is SYDVKM. This CDR3 contains 13 residues. The V end was cut by 9 bases, the J end by 5 bases, with 17 bases between. This CDR3 is CARRGGLLHEQYF. CDR3 nucleotides: TGTGCCAGGAGGGGCGGACTCCTCCACGAGCAGTACTTC.

This clonotype was seen repeatedly, ten times or more. V gene TRBV6-5 combines with J gene TRBJ1-5, with 7 bases matching TRBD1. Germline V gene lookup returns CDR1 MNHEY and CDR2 SVGAGI. The CDR3 length is 16 residues. The junction had 13 bases not matched to a gene; V was cut back by 6 bases and J by 5 bases. In DNA, the CDR3 is TGTGCCAGCAGCCTCTTCCCGAACAGGGGAGATCAGCCCCAGCATTTT. This gives the protein CASSLFPNRGDQPQHF.

This clonotype was recorded many times. The V gene is TRBV7-2, the J gene TRBJ1-2, with D possibly matching TRBD1 (5 bases). In germline, CDR1 is SGHTA, CDR2 FQGNSA. The CDR3 runs 16 residues. The V and J ends lost 1 base and 4 bases respectively, with 16 bases between them. CDR3 sequence reads: CASSLVGLGSFYGYTF. Written as DNA, the CDR3 is TGTGCCAGCAGCTTAGTGGGGCTTGGGAGCTTCTATGGCTACACCTTC.

Many counts were recorded for this clonotype. The rearrangement joins TRBV5-1 to TRBJ1-1, with D hard to call. CDR1 is SGHRS and CDR2 is YFSETQ in the germline V gene. The V end was cut by 0 bases, the J end by 11 bases, with 17 bases between. The length of the CDR3 is 14 residues. CDR3 protein: CASSLAAGTEVAFF. CDR3 bases: TGCGCCAGCAGCTTGGCCGCAGGAACCGAAGTTGCTTTCTTT.

As to this clonotype: The junction departs from germline at one end; a sequencing error may be responsible. V is TRBV10-3 and J is TRBJ1-1, with 8 bases lining up with TRBD1. CDR3 size: 13 residues. Germline values: CDR1 ENHRY, CDR2 SYGVKD. Here the CDR3 DNA reads TGTGTCATCGGACAGGGTACGAACACTGAAGCTTTCTTT. Amino acid sequence: CVIGQGTNTEAFF.

This clonotype was seen repeatedly, ten times or more. The chain joins TRBV5-1 to TRBJ1-2; 7 bases are a match to TRBD1. This CDR3 is 16 amino acids long. V lost 2 bases to trimming and J lost 8 bases; unmatched junction nucleotides: 15. Germline CDR1 is SGHRS and CDR2 is YFSETQ. CDR3 in amino acids: CASSFDTADRVLGYTF. For the CDR3, the DNA is TGCGCCAGCAGCTTTGATACGGCCGACAGGGTCTTGGGCTACACCTTC.

This clonotype was picked up many times. The CDR3 reads CSARGGRSGNEQFF. The CDR3 region has the DNA TGCAGTGCTAGAGGAGGGCGCTCTGGCAATGAGCAGTTCTTC. The chain uses TRBV20-1 and TRBJ2-1, with D possibly being TRBD2 (5 bases). Germline V gene sequence: CDR1 DFQATT, CDR2 SNEGSKA (reference sequence). The CDR3 is 14 amino acids. V was clipped by 1 base and J by 6 bases, with 13 bases between them.

Remarks on this clonotype: A much larger clone differs from this one at a single base, so this may be a read error. The CDR3 does not close with the conserved phenylalanine or tryptophan, likely indicating a read error. The chain joins TRBV5-1 to TRBJ1-2; 7 bases align to TRBD1. The V segment lost 1 base and the J segment 6 bases; nucleotides outside the gene matches: 9. Germline assignment: CDR1 SGHRS and CDR2 YFSETQ. This CDR3 is 15 amino acids long. This CDR3 reads CASSLYRGYSNGYTS. CDR3 nucleotides: TGCGCCAGCAGCTTGTACAGGGGCTATTCGAATGGCTACACCTCC.

As regards this clonotype: With a much larger clone just one base away, this may be a read error. The V and J genes are TRBV3-1 and TRBJ1-1, with D uncertain. CDR1 and CDR2 from the germline V gene are LGHDT and YNNKEL (reference sequence). This CDR3 has 14 residues. The CDR3 coding sequence is TGTGCCAGCAGACAAGATCCGATGGGGACTGAAGCTTTCTTT. The encoded protein is CASRQDPMGTEAFF.